Below, 14 T cell receptor beta chains from the same sample are listed, as sequenced in a study of blood T cell repertoires in COVID-19. This table comes from immunoSEQ multiplex PCR, and its TCRdb copy is limited to in-frame clones, with some not included. The sample includes hundreds of thousands of clones, 70% to 90% of them seen just once. Sequences were obtained from PBMCs or T cells enriched from blood (not recorded which). The receptors come from a woman aged 40 to 55 who had recovered from COVID-19.

The chain has TRBV21-1 and TRBJ1-5; TRBD1 is the table's D call and was not checked against the DNA. TRBV21-1 is deemed a pseudogene. The CDR3 extends over 16 amino acids. For the CDR3, the DNA is TGTGCCAGCAGCCTCCGGGACAGGGTCAGCAATCAGCCCCAGCATTTT. Translated, it gives CASSLRDRVSNQPQHF.

J is TRBJ1-3 and V is TRBV30, with D unresolved. The CDR3 contains 11 residues. Germline-derived CDR1 and CDR2 are GTSNPN and SVGIG (reference sequence). Between the trimmed V and J ends, which lost 4 bases and 5 bases, there was a span of 6 bases. The CDR3 loop reads CAWIQRNTIYF. CDR3 in DNA: TGTGCCTGGATTCAGAGAAACACCATATATTTT.

This clone was seen a single time. The rearrangement joins TRBV19 to TRBJ2-7, with TRBD2 matching 11 bases. V was pared by 4 bases and J by 3 bases, with 5 bases of the junction left unmatched. Germline loops: CDR1 LNHDA, CDR2 SQIVND (reference sequence). CDR3 size: 15 residues. CDR3 loop: CASSRASGGLYEQYF. Written as DNA, the CDR3 is TGTGCCAGTAGTAGAGCTAGCGGGGGGCTCTACGAGCAGTACTTC. Full variable domain (remainder filled in from reference TRBV19 and TRBJ2-7): DGGITQSPKYLFRKEGQNVTLSCEQNLNHDAMYWYRQDPGQGLRLIYYSQIVNDFQKGDIAEGYSVSREKKESFPLTVTSAQKNPTAFYLCASSRASGGLYEQYFGPGTRLTVT.

The sample holds one count of this clone. The V gene is TRBV19, the J gene TRBJ1-1; the match to TRBD1 covers 8 bases. The CDR3 extends over 15 amino acids. Germline trimming cut 6 bases from V and 5 bases from J; bases unmatched to any gene: 11. Germline-derived CDR1 and CDR2 are LNHDA and SQIVND (reference sequence). The CDR3 sequence is CASSAESGGGTEAFF. As DNA, the CDR3 is TGTGCCAGTAGCGCCGAATCAGGGGGCGGAACTGAAGCTTTCTTT.

This clone has only one observation. V is TRBV5-4 and J is TRBJ2-1; possibly TRBD2 for D (6 bases). CDR1 and CDR2 (germline): SGHNT, YYREEE (reference sequence). V dropped 5 bases and J dropped 3 bases, with 12 bases sitting between them. The CDR3 is 14 residues long. The DNA for the CDR3 is TGTGCCAGCAGTCCGCGCGGGAACTACAATGAGCAGTTCTTC. Its translation: CASSPRGNYNEQFF.

In its sample, this clone was seen a few times. The gene calls are TRBV25-1 and TRBJ1-4; D is undetermined. The V gene lost 4 bases and the J gene lost 0 bases, with 12 bases spanning the gap. Germline V gene lookup returns CDR1 MGHDK and CDR2 SYGVNS. This CDR3 has 16 amino acids. CDR3 bases: TGTGCCAGCAGTGCGTACCACGGGGCAACTAATGAAAAACTGTTTTTT. This codes for CASSAYHGATNEKLFF.

This chain joins TRBV5-4 and TRBJ1-1; TRBD1 matches at 9 bases. The CDR3 runs 16 residues. V shed 1 base and J 2 bases; nucleotides not matched to a gene: 6. Per the germline V gene, CDR1 is SGHNT and CDR2 is YYREEE (reference sequence). CDR3 residues: CASSLPGDRVNTEAFF. CDR3 sequence (DNA): TGTGCCAGCAGCTTGCCTGGGGACAGGGTCAACACTGAAGCTTTCTTT.

The chain combines TRBV7-2 with TRBJ2-3, with D hard to call. V was pared by 1 base and J by 2 bases, with 7 bases between. Looked up from germline, CDR1 is SGHTA and CDR2 is FQGNSA. This CDR3 region has 14 residues. In DNA form, the CDR3 reads TGTGCCAGCAGCTTAGGAGGCTACACAGATACGCAGTATTTT. It encodes CASSLGGYTDTQYF.

The chain couples TRBV18 to TRBJ1-4, with no clear D. The germline gives CDR1 KGHSH, CDR2 LQKENI. V was clipped by 2 bases and J by 0 bases, with 10 bases between them. The CDR3 is 16 amino acids. The DNA of the CDR3 is TGTGCCAGCTCACCAGGGCAGATTTCAACTAATGAAAAACTGTTTTTT. Translated: CASSPGQISTNEKLFF. Together with reference TRBV18 and TRBJ1-4, the CDR3 gives the full variable domain: NAGVMQNPRHLVRRRGQEARLRCSPMKGHSHVYWYRQLPEEGLKFMVYLQKENIIDESGMPKERFSAEFPKEGPSILRIQQVVRGDSAAYFCASSPGQISTNEKLFFGSGTQLSVL.

The genes are TRBV19 and TRBJ2-1; D is ambiguous. V was clipped by 1 base and J by 4 bases, with 17 bases between them. The CDR3 runs to 17 residues. CDR1 and CDR2 from the germline V gene are LNHDA and SQIVND (reference sequence). The CDR3 loop reads CASSIGSFYSRYNEQFF. CDR3 nucleotides: TGTGCCAGTAGTATAGGTTCTTTTTACTCGCGATACAATGAGCAGTTCTTC. The full variable domain, its missing parts supplied by reference TRBV19 and TRBJ2-1, is DGGITQSPKYLFRKEGQNVTLSCEQNLNHDAMYWYRQDPGQGLRLIYYSQIVNDFQKGDIAEGYSVSREKKESFPLTVTSAQKNPTAFYLCASSIGSFYSRYNEQFFGPGTRLTVL.

This chain uses TRBV19 with TRBJ2-7, with TRBD1 as a possible D gene (6 bases). CDR1 LNHDA and CDR2 SQIVND come from the germline V gene (reference sequence). V lost 5 bases and J 4 bases, leaving 15 bases between the germline ends. CDR3 size: 14 residues. CDR3 DNA sequence: TGTGCCAGTAGTCCCGGGACATCTAATTACGAGCAGTACTTC. Its translation is CASSPGTSNYEQYF.

DNA of the CDR3: TGTGCCAGCAGCGACCGACTAGCGGGAGTAGAGACCCAGTACTTC. Protein: CASSDRLAGVETQYF. The chain couples TRBV7-2 to TRBJ2-5, with 12 nucleotides matching TRBD2. The CDR3 loop spans 15 amino acids. The trim removed 5 bases at V and 4 bases at J, leaving 5 bases unmatched. Germline V gene sequence: CDR1 SGHTA, CDR2 FQGNSA.

The V and J genes are TRBV18 and TRBJ2-1; TRBD2 agrees at 16 bases. With V trimmed by 6 bases and J by 2 bases, 7 bases remained unmatched. Germline lookup yields CDR1 KGHSH and CDR2 LQKENI. This CDR3 region has 18 residues. The CDR3 protein is CASSLGLAGGPTYNEQFF. CDR3 DNA: TGTGCCAGCTCGCTGGGACTAGCGGGAGGGCCGACCTACAATGAGCAGTTCTTC.

This chain links TRBV7-2 with TRBJ2-1; TRBD1 matches at 9 bases. The CDR3 runs 16 residues. CDR1 SGHTA and CDR2 FQGNSA come from the germline V gene. With 4 bases clipped from V and 4 bases from J, the junction kept 8 bases outside the gene matches. The CDR3 nucleotides are TGTGCCAGCAGCTCCCGACAGGGGGGATCGTACAATGAGCAGTTCTTC. It is translated as CASSSRQGGSYNEQFF.